The 18 T cell receptor beta chains below were found in one sample sequenced in a study of radiation and T cells in renal cell carcinoma (dated by TCRdb to between 2020 and 2021). Library preparation used the immunoSEQ multiplex PCR assay. TCRdb's version of the immuneACCESS table is confined to in-frame rearrangements and falls short of the full clone set. An unresolved V gene accounts for under half of the shortfall where checked; the remainder is of unknown origin. A total of approximately 170,000 clones appear in this sample, roughly 90% of them only once. Of the sample, 10% to 12% falls within the top ten clones. The sample's time point, from its label and the paper: blood 4 weeks post-SBRT, at nephrectomy. The sample's treatment or condition label, decoded: 15 Gy SBRT to primary tumor, nephrectomy 4 weeks later. The sequenced sample was blood, obtained from a patient whose treatment included radiotherapy and nephrectomy. These receptors all stem from a woman aged 50 to 65 with renal cell carcinoma.

The V gene is TRBV6-1, the J gene TRBJ1-3; D possibly corresponds to TRBD1 (5 bases). The V and J ends lost 4 bases and 2 bases respectively, with 12 bases between them. This CDR3 is 15 amino acids long. Germline CDR1 is MNHNS and CDR2 is SASEGT. The CDR3 is CASSAGGEAGNTIYF. CDR3 DNA sequence: TGTGCCAGCAGTGCCGGGGGAGAAGCTGGAAACACCATATATTTT.

The V and J genes are TRBV19 and TRBJ1-1; no firm D call. This CDR3 comprises 12 residues. Germline V gives CDR1 LNHDA, CDR2 SQIVND (reference sequence). The V gene lost 5 bases and the J gene lost 1 base, with 5 bases spanning the gap. In nucleotides, the CDR3 is TGTGCCAGTAGTTGGGCGAACACTGAAGCTTTCTTT. As protein: CASSWANTEAFF.

A note on this clone: The conserved closing phenylalanine or tryptophan is absent in this CDR3, likely reflecting a read error. V usage is TRBV30 and J usage is TRBJ1-5; D may be TRBD1 (5 bases). V lost 2 bases and J lost 3, with 8 bases in between. Looked up from germline, CDR1 is GTSNPN and CDR2 is SVGIG (reference sequence). The CDR3 is made up of 13 amino acids. CDR3 loop: CAWSTTDNQPQHL. The CDR3 region has the DNA TGTGCCTGGAGTACGACAGACAATCAGCCCCAGCATCTT.

V and J are TRBV7-9 and TRBJ2-5, with D perhaps TRBD2 (5 bases). V was pared by 2 bases and J by 2 bases, with 9 bases between. CDR1 SEHNR and CDR2 FQNEAQ come from the germline V gene (reference sequence). This CDR3 comprises 14 residues. The CDR3, as DNA: TGTGCCAGCAGCTTAATGACTAATCAAGAGACCCAGTACTTC. Amino acids: CASSLMTNQETQYF.

This chain joins TRBV19 and TRBJ2-5; D may match TRBD1 or TRBD2 (5 bases each). In germline, CDR1 is LNHDA, CDR2 SQIVND (reference sequence). The CDR3 runs 13 residues. V lost 8 bases to trimming and J lost 1 base, with 11 bases between them. The CDR3 bases are TGTGCCAGTGCCCGGGACGGCCAAGAGACCCAGTACTTC. It translates to CASARDGQETQYF. Together with reference TRBV19 and TRBJ2-5, the CDR3 gives the full variable domain: DGGITQSPKYLFRKEGQNVTLSCEQNLNHDAMYWYRQDPGQGLRLIYYSQIVNDFQKGDIAEGYSVSREKKESFPLTVTSAQKNPTAFYLCASARDGQETQYFGPGTRLLVL.

The chain joins TRBV20-1 to TRBJ2-3; D is unresolved. Trimming removed 6 bases from V and 4 bases from J, with 5 bases in between. The germline CDR1 and CDR2 sequences are DFQATT and SNEGSKA (reference sequence). The length of the CDR3 is 10 residues. CDR3 nucleotides: TGCAGTGCCGCTTCAGATACGCAGTATTTT. Encoded protein: CSAASDTQYF.

This chain links TRBV11-3 with TRBJ2-1, with D unresolved. Trimming pared 1 base from V and 4 bases from J, leaving 11 bases between. CDR1 is SGHNT and CDR2 is YENEEA in the germline V gene. The length of the CDR3 is 15 residues. This CDR3 reads CASSLAVGIYNEQFF. As DNA, the CDR3 is TGTGCCAGCAGCTTAGCCGTGGGGATTTACAATGAGCAGTTCTTC. The complete variable domain, with remaining parts taken from reference TRBV11-3 and TRBJ2-1, reads EAGVVQSPRYKIIEKKQPVAFWCNPISGHNTLYWYLQNLGQGPELLIRYENEEAVDDSQLPKDRFSAERLKGVDSTLKIQPAELGDSAVYLCASSLAVGIYNEQFFGPGTRLTVL.

The chain employs TRBV19 and TRBJ2-7; 10 nucleotides align to TRBD1. The CDR3 loop spans 15 amino acids. V lost 4 bases, J lost 7 bases, and 10 bases stayed unmatched. Germline assignment: CDR1 LNHDA and CDR2 SQIVND (reference sequence). CDR3 sequence: CASSTLRQGAGEQYF. For the CDR3, the DNA is TGTGCCAGTAGTACCCTCCGACAGGGGGCGGGGGAGCAGTACTTC.

Comments on this clone: Other DNA sequences of this sample code for an identical CDR3. The gene calls are TRBV5-1 and TRBJ2-7, with D tentatively TRBD1 (6 bases). The germline CDR1 and CDR2 sequences are SGHRS and YFSETQ. Trimming removed 4 bases from V and 1 base from J, with 12 bases in between. This CDR3 has 14 residues. CDR3 region: CASSLTGPSYEQYF. Written as DNA, the CDR3 is TGCGCCAGCAGCCTAACAGGGCCATCCTACGAGCAGTACTTC.

V and J are TRBV4-1 and TRBJ1-2; D is unclear. The CDR3 has 16 amino acids. Germline CDR1 reads MGHRA; CDR2 reads YSYEKL. V dropped 0 bases and J dropped 5 bases, with 16 bases sitting between them. CDR3 in amino acids: CASSQEGTNSYYGYTF. CDR3 bases: TGCGCCAGCAGCCAAGAGGGCACTAACTCCTATTATGGCTACACCTTC.

The chain combines TRBV7-9 with TRBJ2-3; D unclear. The CDR3 contains 14 residues. CDR1 SEHNR and CDR2 FQNEAQ come from the germline V gene (reference sequence). Trimming stripped 1 base from V and 2 bases from J, with 7 bases between. CDR3 sequence: CASSLVQDTDTQYF. The CDR3 DNA sequence: TGTGCCAGCAGCTTAGTGCAGGACACAGATACGCAGTATTTT.

This chain links TRBV10-2 with TRBJ2-5, with TRBD2 matching over 13 bases. This CDR3 is 16 amino acids long. In germline, CDR1 is WSHSY, CDR2 SAAADI. Trimming at V came to 6 bases and at J to 2 bases, leaving 6 bases not matched to a gene. CDR3 coding DNA: TGCGCCAGCAGGCCACTAGCGGGGGGGCCACAAGAGACCCAGTACTTC. Its translation: CASRPLAGGPQETQYF.

As for this clone: One end of the junction fails to match germline, which may point to a read error. V and J are TRBV7-7 and TRBJ1-3; 10 bases are shared with TRBD1. CDR3 size: 15 residues. CDR1 and CDR2 from the germline V gene are SSHAT and FNYEAQ (reference sequence). The CDR3 DNA is TGTGCTAGCAGCCCCGACAGGGGGCTGGGAAACACCATATATTTT. It yields the protein CASSPDRGLGNTIYF.

The rearrangement uses TRBV2 and TRBJ1-4; TRBD1 is a possible D gene (5 bases). The CDR3 is 14 residues long. The germline V gene has CDR1 SNHLY and CDR2 FYNNEI. Between the trimmed V and J ends, which lost 5 bases and 6 bases, there was a span of 13 bases. Here the CDR3 reads CASSPTADYEKLFF. The DNA of the CDR3 is TGTGCCAGCAGTCCGACAGCAGATTATGAAAAACTGTTTTTT.

This sequence joins TRBV18 and TRBJ2-5; D perhaps matches TRBD1 (5 bases). V was clipped by 0 bases and J by 1 base, with 12 bases between them. Per the germline V gene, CDR1 is KGHSH and CDR2 is LQKENI. The CDR3 has 16 amino acids. CDR3 sequence reads: CASSPPGIQAQETQYF. Here the CDR3 DNA reads TGTGCCAGCTCACCACCGGGGATACAGGCCCAAGAGACCCAGTACTTC. Combining the CDR3 with reference TRBV18 and TRBJ2-5 gives the whole variable domain NAGVMQNPRHLVRRRGQEARLRCSPMKGHSHVYWYRQLPEEGLKFMVYLQKENIIDESGMPKERFSAEFPKEGPSILRIQQVVRGDSAAYFCASSPPGIQAQETQYFGPGTRLLVL.

This chain joins TRBV4-3 and TRBJ2-7; tentatively, D is TRBD1 or TRBD2 (6 bases each). There are 13 residues in the CDR3. Trimming took off 2 bases at V and 7 bases at J, with 12 bases between the two ends. Per germline, CDR1 LGHNA and CDR2 YSLEER. The DNA of the CDR3 is TGCGCCAGCAGCCAACGGGGGCAGTCAGAGCAGTACTTC. This codes for CASSQRGQSEQYF.

The chain uses TRBV6-5 and TRBJ2-7; possible D gene TRBD2, 6 bases. The V gene's germline CDR1 is MNHEY and CDR2 SVGAGI. V lost 6 bases, J lost 6 bases, and 9 bases lay in between. CDR3 size: 11 residues. CDR3 sequence reads: CASSQGLEQYF. CDR3 sequence (DNA): TGTGCCAGCAGCCAGGGACTCGAGCAGTACTTC.

V gene TRBV6-1 combines with J gene TRBJ2-3; 7 bases agree with TRBD1. J gave up 0 bases and V 6 bases, and 6 bases lay outside the gene matches. Per germline, CDR1 MNHNS and CDR2 SASEGT. CDR3 length equals 15 residues. The CDR3 DNA reads as TGTGCCAGCAGCCTGGGACAGTTGAGCACAGATACGCAGTATTTT. Translating gives CASSLGQLSTDTQYF.